This entry features one T cell receptor beta chain sequence. Its cognate antigen is unknown. This sample was taken from a study of T-cell reconstitution after alpha-beta-depleted transplantation in children. The study, taken as a whole, reports: A year had passed since transplant, and T-cell counts and diversity by then came mostly from newly produced T cells. Day-60 TCRbeta diversity that was high in some patients was derived from surviving recipient T cells and thymic progenitors. Reports say that about two months after transplant, the alpha-beta T cells came out of several hundred graft clones that had expanded.

The CDR3 sequence is 14 residues long. V was pared by 6 bases and J by 7 bases, with 19 bases between. Unique molecular identifiers were used in preparing the TCRbeta library. TCRdb re-derived calls from the PCR reads in MiXCR, one entry per CDR3 protein. The table shows about 290,000 distinct CDR3 sequences, with almost 8% occurring only once. Sequenced here: peripheral blood, sampled 360 days after TCRalphabeta/CD19-depleted stem cell transplant. J is TRBJ2-7 and V is TRBV12-3 or TRBV12-4; D not certain. The source of this sequence is a female patient aged 2 to 10 who had a stem cell transplant for Fanconi anemia, so the T cells may come from the graft donor. CDR3 coding DNA: TGTGCCAGCAGATCCTCCGGGCCGGAGTTTGAGCAGTACTTC. Translation gives CASRSSGPEFEQYF.